This T cell receptor beta chain is from a study of blood T cell repertoires in COVID-19. This clone was seen ten or more times. Assay used: immunoSEQ multiplex PCR; TCRdb lists only in-frame clones, some missing. The sample shows about 80,000 clones, about four fifths of them seen only once. The receptor was derived from a human donor in a cohort sampled during active COVID-19. Sample: peripheral blood.

The CDR3 region has the DNA TGTGCCAGCAGTTTATCACGTATCCTAAACACAGATACGCAGTATTTT. It yields the protein CASSLSRILNTDTQYF. The rearrangement joins TRBV27 to TRBJ2-3, with unresolved D. The germline V gene has CDR1 MNHEY and CDR2 SMNVEV (reference sequence). V was clipped by 0 bases and J by 2 bases, with 12 bases between them. CDR3 length equals 16 residues.